A single sample is the source of the 11 T cell receptor beta chains below, sequenced in a study of T-cell reconstitution after alpha-beta-depleted transplantation in children. Preparation of the TCRbeta library used unique molecular identifiers. TCRdb passed the PCR reads through MiXCR, listing each CDR3 protein once. The data show under 350,000 distinct CDR3 sequences, with approximately 9.8% seen just once and around 10% held by the top ten. The sequencing used PBMCs from the stem cell graft donor, collected from the stem cell graft. The source is a human donor who donated a stem cell graft to a child with SCID.

The genes are TRBV5-1 and TRBJ2-3; D possibly matches TRBD1 or TRBD2 (5 bases each). V was pared by 2 bases and J by 0 bases, with 10 bases between. The CDR3 has 15 amino acids. Looked up from germline, CDR1 is SGHRS and CDR2 is YFSETQ. The CDR3 sequence is CASSFRELSTDTQYF. The CDR3 coding sequence is TGCGCCAGCAGCTTCAGGGAGCTTAGCACAGATACGCAGTATTTT.

This clonotype was picked up many times. The V gene is TRBV27, the J gene TRBJ2-7; TRBD1 aligns across 9 bases. Looked up from germline, CDR1 is MNHEY and CDR2 is SMNVEV (reference sequence). The V and J ends lost 6 bases and 4 bases, in that order; junction bases with no gene match: 7. The CDR3 contains 14 residues. For the CDR3, the DNA is TGTGCCAGCAGCCAAACAGGGGGCGGTTACGAGCAGTACTTC. Protein product: CASSQTGGGYEQYF.

The rearrangement links TRBV7-9 to TRBJ2-7; D call uncertain. The CDR3 is 13 residues long. Trimming removed 11 bases from V and 0 bases from J, with 14 bases in between. Germline V gene data show CDR1 as SEHNR and CDR2 as FQNEAQ (reference sequence). The CDR3 is CACRAQSSYEQYF. CDR3 DNA sequence: TGTGCCTGCCGGGCCCAAAGCTCCTACGAGCAGTACTTC.

This clonotype was observed a few times. V gene TRBV3-1 combines with J gene TRBJ2-7; D is possibly TRBD1 (5 bases). Trimming took 3 bases from V and 9 from J, leaving 9 bases between them. Germline CDR1 LGHDT, CDR2 YNNKEL (reference sequence). The CDR3 is 11 residues long. CDR3 loop: CASSHRAAQYF. Written as DNA, the CDR3 is TGTGCCAGCAGCCACAGGGCGGCGCAGTACTTC.

The sample holds a few counts of this clonotype. The rearrangement joins TRBV4-2 to TRBJ2-3; 8 nucleotides line up with TRBD2. The CDR3 spans 16 residues. Germline CDR1 and CDR2: LGHNA and YNFKEQ. J lost 4 bases, V lost 1 base, and 7 bases had no gene match. The CDR3 loop is CASSQGRGGQADTQYF. CDR3 sequence (DNA): TGTGCCAGCAGCCAAGGTCGGGGGGGCCAAGCAGATACGCAGTATTTT.

This clonotype was seen many times. The gene calls are TRBV7-8 and TRBJ2-1; 12 bases are shared with TRBD2. Germline V lookup: CDR1 SGHVS, CDR2 FQNEAQ. V lost 3 bases and J lost 8; bases outside the gene matches: 5. The CDR3 length is 15 residues. CDR3 sequence reads: CASSFLAGGPDEQFF. DNA of the CDR3: TGTGCCAGCAGCTTTCTAGCGGGGGGGCCGGATGAGCAGTTCTTC.

This clonotype was observed a handful of times. The V and J genes are TRBV5-5 and TRBJ2-1, with a tentative D call TRBD2 (6 bases). The CDR3 sequence is 15 residues long. The germline V gene encodes CDR1 SGHKS and CDR2 YYEKEE (reference sequence). Trimming left V 1 base short and J 2 bases short, with 10 bases between. CDR3 protein: CASSLLAGTYNEQFF. The CDR3 DNA is TGTGCCAGCAGCTTGCTGGCGGGGACCTACAATGAGCAGTTCTTC. The full variable domain, rest sourced from reference TRBV5-5 and TRBJ2-1, is DAGVTQSPTHLIKTRGQQVTLRCSPISGHKSVSWYQQVLGQGPQFIFQYYEKEERGRGNFPDRFSARQFPNYSSELNVNALLLGDSALYLCASSLLAGTYNEQFFGPGTRLTVL.

This clonotype was seen ten or more times. This chain joins TRBV12-3 or TRBV12-4 and TRBJ1-6, with D unresolved. Trimming cost V 5 bases and J 6 bases, with 8 bases left between them. This CDR3 is built from 13 residues. CDR3 sequence: CASSPYPNSPLHF. The CDR3 coding sequence is TGTGCCAGCAGTCCCTACCCTAATTCACCCCTCCACTTT.

This clonotype appeared a few times. The genes are TRBV29-1 and TRBJ2-7, with D possibly matching TRBD1 (5 bases). The germline V and J ends were trimmed by 4 bases and 6 bases, with 13 bases remaining between them. The germline CDR1 and CDR2 sequences are SQVTM and ANQGSEA. CDR3 length: 12 amino acids. The CDR3 reads CSVGGYPGEQYF. CDR3 DNA: TGCAGCGTTGGGGGCTACCCTGGCGAGCAGTACTTC.

This chain connects TRBV5-1 to TRBJ2-1; D remains ambiguous. The germline V gene has CDR1 SGHRS and CDR2 YFSETQ. The CDR3 is 12 amino acids. The ends were cut back, 4 bases at V and 6 bases at J, with 8 bases in the middle. As DNA, the CDR3 is TGCGCCAGCAGCGTATCACTCAATGAGCAGTTCTTC. It translates to CASSVSLNEQFF.

This clonotype was seen a handful of times. The chain uses TRBV20-1 and TRBJ1-6; D is unclear. The V and J ends lost 3 bases and 2 bases respectively, with 11 bases between them. CDR3 length: 15 amino acids. Germline CDR1 reads DFQATT; CDR2 reads SNEGSKA (reference sequence). CDR3 DNA: TGCAGTGCTAGTGAGGAAAACACCTATAATTCACCCCTCCACTTT. This gives the protein CSASEENTYNSPLHF.